This T cell receptor beta chain was profiled in a study of cytomegalovirus exposure and HLA in healthy donors. Study-wide findings and caveats: Sequencing likely generated an artifact that appeared as a cluster of highly shared sequence variants.

PCR employed 60 Vbeta and 13 Jbeta primers. Produced via immunoSEQ multiplex PCR; TCRdb's table is partial and in-frame only. The table lists around 120,000 clones, under 80% of them singletons, with approximately 30% in the top ten. Germline V lookup: CDR1 SGHKS, CDR2 YYEKEE (reference sequence). This CDR3 region has 13 residues. J gave up 8 bases and V 3 bases, and 5 bases lay outside the gene matches. Only a few counts were recorded for this clone. What it binds is not known. The material sequenced was PBMCs. The receptor comes from a man aged 55 to 70 in good health and CMV-seropositive. The chain has TRBV5-5 and TRBJ2-1; 7 bases line up with TRBD2. The CDR3 coding sequence is TGTGCCAGCAGCTCCGCAGGGAGGGATGAGCAGTTCTTC. Its translation: CASSSAGRDEQFF. Filled out from reference TRBV5-5 and TRBJ2-1, the complete variable domain reads DAGVTQSPTHLIKTRGQQVTLRCSPISGHKSVSWYQQVLGQGPQFIFQYYEKEERGRGNFPDRFSARQFPNYSSELNVNALLLGDSALYLCASSSAGRDEQFFGPGTRLTVL.